These 8 T cell receptor beta chains were sequenced from one sample in a study of T cells in Graves' hyperthyroidism and ophthalmopathy. RNA transcripts were the template for amplifying TCR beta CDR3 regions. HTBI primers were used for first-round RT-PCR of the TCR CDR3. TCRdb fed the multiplex PCR reads into MiXCR, producing one record per CDR3 protein. Of approximately 320,000 distinct CDR3 sequences listed, roughly 17% are singletons. The sample consisted of blood. The receptors here all came from a man aged 25 to 40 with Graves' hyperthyroidism.

The chain carries TRBV4-1 and TRBJ2-3; weak D call: TRBD2 (5 bases). The V end lost 0 bases, the J end lost 6 bases, and 10 bases lay between the germline ends. Germline V gene data show CDR1 as MGHRA and CDR2 as YSYEKL. CDR3 length equals 14 residues. CDR3 region: CASSQEADPDTQYF. For the CDR3, the DNA is TGCGCCAGCAGCCAAGAAGCGGACCCCGATACGCAGTATTTT.

This clonotype came up many times. The chain joins TRBV12-3 or TRBV12-4 to TRBJ2-7, with TRBD1 matching over 7 bases. The CDR3 contains 13 residues. V lost 7 bases to trimming and J lost 6 bases; unmatched junction nucleotides: 9. CDR3 in amino acids: CASTLWDSSEQYF. The DNA of the CDR3 is TGTGCCAGCACTTTGTGGGACAGCAGCGAGCAGTACTTC.

This clonotype was detected ten times or more. The rearrangement uses TRBV20-1 and TRBJ2-7, with D uncertain. This CDR3 comprises 15 residues. Between the trimmed V and J ends, which lost 4 bases and 0 bases, there was a span of 16 bases. In germline, CDR1 is DFQATT, CDR2 SNEGSKA (reference sequence). The CDR3 region has the DNA TGCAGTGCTACCCGACCAGTCTCGGCCTCCTACGAGCAGTACTTC. It translates to CSATRPVSASYEQYF.

The rearrangement joins TRBV3-1 to TRBJ2-5, with TRBD2 identical over 8 bases. Germline V gene data show CDR1 as LGHDT and CDR2 as YNNKEL (reference sequence). CDR3 size: 15 residues. The junction had 1 base not matched to a gene; V was cut back by 0 bases and J by 1 base. The CDR3 region is CASSQDGGGQETQYF. The CDR3 DNA is TGTGCCAGCAGCCAAGACGGGGGGGGCCAAGAGACCCAGTACTTC.

This clonotype was counted ten times or more. The CDR3 DNA sequence: TGTGCCAGCAGCCAAGGACTAGCGGGAGGGGATACGCAGTATTTT. This codes for CASSQGLAGGDTQYF. This chain uses TRBV3-1 with TRBJ2-3; TRBD2 agrees at 14 bases. This CDR3 has 15 amino acids. Germline CDR1 reads LGHDT; CDR2 reads YNNKEL (reference sequence). The ends lost 1 base at V and 6 bases at J; junction bases unmatched: 0.

The CDR3 region has the DNA TGTGCCAGCACAAGCCGGGACAGGGTCTCAGGCGAGCAGTACTTC. This sequence encodes CASTSRDRVSGEQYF. The rearrangement joins TRBV28 to TRBJ2-7, with 9 bases matching TRBD1. Germline lookup yields CDR1 MDHEN and CDR2 SYDVKM. CDR3 length: 15 amino acids. J was trimmed by 6 bases and V by 7 bases; bases with no gene match: 13. Together with reference TRBV28 and TRBJ2-7, the CDR3 gives the full variable domain: DVKVTQSSRYLVKRTGEKVFLECVQDMDHENMFWYRQDPGLGLRLIYFSYDVKMKEKGDIPEGYSVSREKKERFSLILESASTNQTSMYLCASTSRDRVSGEQYFGPGTRLTVT.

There are a few counts of this clonotype. The chain recombines TRBV29-1 with TRBJ1-1, with D possibly TRBD1 on 5 matching bases. Germline CDR1 is SQVTM and CDR2 is ANQGSEA. The CDR3 has 14 residues. Trimming pared 3 bases from V and 0 bases from J, leaving 11 bases between. CDR3 in DNA: TGCAGCGTTGAGCCGGGGGGTTTGAACACTGAAGCTTTCTTT. This translates into CSVEPGGLNTEAFF.

The sample holds many counts of this clonotype. The V call is TRBV20-1, the J call TRBJ2-5; TRBD1 matches 9 bases. The germline gives CDR1 DFQATT, CDR2 SNEGSKA (reference sequence). The CDR3 has 14 residues. The V gene end was trimmed by 6 bases and the J gene end by 1 base; junction bases not matched to a gene: 6. CDR3 protein: CSAAGQGIQETQYF. Written as DNA, the CDR3 is TGCAGTGCGGCCGGACAGGGGATCCAAGAGACCCAGTACTTC.